Below are 21 T cell receptor beta chains sequenced from a single sample in a study of blood T cells in healthy people across ages. Sample-barcoded 5' priming and a J-beta primer mix drove a second PCR of roughly 6 to 12 cycles. MiXCR, run by TCRdb on the 5' RACE reads, gives a single entry per CDR3 protein. This table has roughly 800,000 distinct CDR3 sequences, about 62% appearing once. Material: blood. These receptors all come from a man aged 25 to 45 in good health.

The chain couples TRBV10-3 to TRBJ1-2; the D gene is possibly TRBD1 (5 bases). CDR1 ENHRY and CDR2 SYGVKD come from the germline V gene. The CDR3 sequence is 16 residues long. Trimming cost V 0 bases and J 4 bases, with 15 bases left between them. In DNA, the CDR3 is TGTGCCATCAGTGAGTCGGCGGTGGGGCAGGTCTATGGCTACACCTTC. Protein sequence: CAISESAVGQVYGYTF.

This chain uses TRBV12-3 or TRBV12-4 with TRBJ2-5; D is perhaps TRBD2 (6 bases). V was cut by 2 bases and J by 1 base, with 11 bases left in between. The CDR3 spans 15 residues. The CDR3 sequence: CASSLRSGLQETQYF. Here the CDR3 DNA reads TGTGCCAGCAGTTTAAGGAGCGGGCTCCAAGAGACCCAGTACTTC.

This chain uses TRBV6-5 with TRBJ2-7; D unresolved. CDR1 and CDR2 from the germline V gene are MNHEY and SVGAGI. This CDR3 contains 15 residues. Trimming took 4 bases from V and 0 from J, leaving 13 bases between them. This CDR3 is CASSSATRSSYEQYF. In DNA form, the CDR3 reads TGTGCCAGCAGTTCCGCCACACGGAGCTCCTACGAGCAGTACTTC.

The chain is built from TRBV6-6 and TRBJ2-4; 11 nucleotides match TRBD2. The closer fit of TRBJ2-7 to the DNA end suggests the J call may be wrong. Germline V gene lookup returns CDR1 MNHNY and CDR2 SVGAGI (reference sequence). This CDR3 is 15 amino acids long. CDR3: CASSYSSGRAGEQYF. The DNA for the CDR3 is TGTGCCAGCAGTTACTCTAGCGGGAGGGCTGGCGAGCAGTACTTC.

This chain uses TRBV10-3 with TRBJ1-1, with no clear D. V lost 4 bases and J lost 5, with 14 bases in between. Germline-derived CDR1 and CDR2 are ENHRY and SYGVKD. This CDR3 region has 14 residues. Here the CDR3 DNA reads TGTGCCATCAGTGGGGTCGAGGTGGAGACTGAAGCTTTCTTT. This codes for CAISGVEVETEAFF.

The genes are TRBV3-1 and TRBJ2-1; 7 bases agree with TRBD1. The CDR3 is made up of 16 amino acids. J was trimmed by 0 bases and V by 4 bases; bases with no gene match: 6. Germline CDR1 and CDR2: LGHDT and YNNKEL (reference sequence). CDR3 in DNA: TGTGCCAGCAGCCGAGGGGGACAGCACTCCTACAATGAGCAGTTCTTC. Protein product: CASSRGGQHSYNEQFF.

This clonotype has a handful of counts. The V gene is TRBV4-3, the J gene TRBJ2-3; the match to TRBD2 covers 7 bases. Germline V CDR1 and CDR2: LGHNA, YSLEER. The CDR3 has 15 amino acids. V lost 3 bases and J lost 6; bases outside the gene matches: 9. CDR3 coding DNA: TGCGCCAGCAGCCAGAGTGCCAACGGGGGGGATACGCAGTATTTT. This gives the protein CASSQSANGGDTQYF.

A remark on this clonotype: The junction departs from germline at one end; a sequencing error may be responsible. The chain carries TRBV5-1 and TRBJ2-6; 10 bases fit TRBD1. Germline CDR1 reads SGHRS; CDR2 reads YFSETQ. CDR3 length: 18 residues. The CDR3 sequence: CASSYDRGRSSGANILTF. The CDR3 region has the DNA TGCGCCAGCAGCTACGACAGGGGGCGCTCGTCTGGGGCCAACATCCTGACTTTC.

The J gene is TRBJ1-5, the V gene TRBV20-1; D is unclear. Germline V gene lookup returns CDR1 DFQATT and CDR2 SNEGSKA (reference sequence). The CDR3 runs to 14 residues. The V and J ends lost 5 bases and 2 bases respectively, with 13 bases between them. CDR3 sequence: CSARRASGNQPQHF. Written as DNA, the CDR3 is TGCAGTGCTCGAAGGGCGTCGGGCAATCAGCCCCAGCATTTT.

The chain has TRBV18 and TRBJ1-2; 9 bases map to TRBD1. The CDR3 consists of 16 residues. Germline lookup yields CDR1 KGHSH and CDR2 LQKENI. V was pared by 2 bases and J by 2 bases, with 6 bases of the junction left unmatched. The CDR3 sequence is CASSPVATGGNYGYTF. CDR3 bases: TGTGCCAGCTCACCAGTCGCGACAGGGGGAAACTATGGCTACACCTTC.

This clonotype has only a few counts. The chain joins TRBV11-2 to TRBJ2-3; 14 nucleotides line up with TRBD2. This CDR3 region has 17 residues. V shed 5 bases, J shed 3 bases, and the junction held 7 bases outside the gene matches. Germline V lookup: CDR1 SGHAT, CDR2 FQNNGV. CDR3 in amino acids: CASSPGTSGGKTDTQYF. The DNA for the CDR3 is TGTGCCAGCAGCCCCGGGACTAGCGGGGGAAAGACAGATACGCAGTATTTT.

This rearrangement joins TRBV20-1 to TRBJ2-5, with D perhaps matching TRBD2 (6 bases). The CDR3 is made up of 14 amino acids. V lost 2 bases to trimming and J lost 0 bases, with 10 bases between them. Germline CDR1 DFQATT, CDR2 SNEGSKA (reference sequence). The CDR3 DNA reads TGCAGTGCTAGAAAGACTAGGTACCAAGAGACCCAGTACTTC. It is translated as CSARKTRYQETQYF.

This chain uses TRBV27 with TRBJ1-2; 8 bases align to TRBD1. V shed 4 bases and J 2 bases; nucleotides not matched to a gene: 3. The CDR3 runs to 14 residues. From germline, CDR1 is MNHEY and CDR2 SMNVEV (reference sequence). DNA of the CDR3: TGTGCCAGCAGTTCACGACAGGGGAACTATGGCTACACCTTC. Encoded protein: CASSSRQGNYGYTF.

This clonotype turned up a few times. This chain links TRBV6-2 or TRBV6-3 with TRBJ2-7; D is unclear. Germline V gene lookup returns CDR1 MNHEY and CDR2 SVGEGT. Trimming cost V 8 bases and J 4 bases, with 15 bases left between them. The length of the CDR3 is 13 residues. The DNA of the CDR3 is TGTGCCAGCCAATATCTGCAGAGATACGAGCAGTACTTC. This sequence encodes CASQYLQRYEQYF.

This clonotype has only a few counts. The chain couples TRBV5-1 to TRBJ1-2; 9 bases map to TRBD1. The germline V gene has CDR1 SGHRS and CDR2 YFSETQ. There are 17 residues in the CDR3. V shed 3 bases, J shed 0 bases, and the junction held 9 bases outside the gene matches. The CDR3 nucleotides read TGCGCCAGCAGCTCCTTACCGGGACAGGGATCTAACTATGGCTACACCTTC. It translates to CASSSLPGQGSNYGYTF.

This clonotype came up a few times. The chain links TRBV20-1 to TRBJ2-5; D gene uncertain. The germline V gene encodes CDR1 DFQATT and CDR2 SNEGSKA (reference sequence). The CDR3 spans 15 residues. The V and J ends lost 0 bases and 5 bases respectively, with 16 bases between them. The CDR3 protein is CSARDIGNQGETQYF. As DNA, the CDR3 is TGCAGTGCTAGAGATATAGGCAATCAAGGGGAGACCCAGTACTTC.

The rearrangement joins TRBV3-1 to TRBJ2-1, with D unclear. Trimming pared 0 bases from V and 2 bases from J, leaving 11 bases between. Germline CDR1 reads LGHDT; CDR2 reads YNNKEL (reference sequence). There are 16 residues in the CDR3. CDR3 sequence reads: CASSQEMVRPYNEQFF. DNA of the CDR3: TGTGCCAGCAGCCAAGAAATGGTGCGGCCCTACAATGAGCAGTTCTTC.

The chain is built from TRBV5-1 and TRBJ2-5; 9 bases match TRBD1. The CDR3 is 14 residues long. Per the germline V gene, CDR1 is SGHRS and CDR2 is YFSETQ. Losses at the gene ends were 3 bases for V and 11 bases for J; bases not matched to a gene: 11. CDR3 nucleotide sequence: TGCGCCAGCAGCTGGACAGGGGAAGGCGATGAGCAGTACTTC. It translates to CASSWTGEGDEQYF.

This rearrangement joins TRBV7-2 to TRBJ1-5; TRBD1 might be the D (6 bases). CDR1 SGHTA and CDR2 FQGNSA come from the germline V gene. This CDR3 contains 14 residues. Trimming took off 2 bases at V and 5 bases at J, with 10 bases between the two ends. The CDR3 DNA follows: TGTGCCAGCAGCTTAAGGGGGGTCGATCAGCCCCAGCATTTT. This sequence encodes CASSLRGVDQPQHF. Filled out from reference TRBV7-2 and TRBJ1-5, the complete variable domain reads GAGVSQSPSNKVTEKGKDVELRCDPISGHTALYWYRQSLGQGLEFLIYFQGNSAPDKSGLPSDRFSAERTGGSVSTLTIQRTQQEDSAVYLCASSLRGVDQPQHFGDGTRLSIL.

V is TRBV28 and J is TRBJ1-2; D may be TRBD1 (5 bases). In germline, CDR1 is MDHEN, CDR2 SYDVKM. CDR3 length: 14 amino acids. The germline V and J ends were trimmed by 6 bases and 0 bases, with 11 bases remaining between them. As DNA, the CDR3 is TGTGCCAGCAGCGCGGACACTTCTAACTATGGCTACACCTTC. This codes for CASSADTSNYGYTF.

The V and J genes are TRBV28 and TRBJ2-7; D is perhaps TRBD2 (5 bases). The CDR3 is 14 amino acids. V was pared by 3 bases and J by 3 bases, with 12 bases between. Germline-derived CDR1 and CDR2 are MDHEN and SYDVKM. The CDR3 sequence is CASSFPPGYYEQYF. The CDR3 nucleotides are TGTGCCAGCAGTTTCCCCCCGGGGTACTACGAGCAGTACTTC.